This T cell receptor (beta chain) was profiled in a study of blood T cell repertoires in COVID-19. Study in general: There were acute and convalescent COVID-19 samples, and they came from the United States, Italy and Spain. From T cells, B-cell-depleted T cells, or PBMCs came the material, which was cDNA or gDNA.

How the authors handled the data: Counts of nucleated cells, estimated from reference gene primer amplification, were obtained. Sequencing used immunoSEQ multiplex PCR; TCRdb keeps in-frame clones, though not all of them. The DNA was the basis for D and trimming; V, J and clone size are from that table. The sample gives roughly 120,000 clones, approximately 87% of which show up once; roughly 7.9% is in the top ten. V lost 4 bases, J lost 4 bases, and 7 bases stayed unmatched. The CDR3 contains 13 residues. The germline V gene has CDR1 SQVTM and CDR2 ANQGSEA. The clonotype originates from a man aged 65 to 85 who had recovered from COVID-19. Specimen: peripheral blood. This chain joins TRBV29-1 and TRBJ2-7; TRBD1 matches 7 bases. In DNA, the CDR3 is TGCAGCGTTGCGGCAGGGGGTAGGTACGAGCAGTACTTC. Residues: CSVAAGGRYEQYF.